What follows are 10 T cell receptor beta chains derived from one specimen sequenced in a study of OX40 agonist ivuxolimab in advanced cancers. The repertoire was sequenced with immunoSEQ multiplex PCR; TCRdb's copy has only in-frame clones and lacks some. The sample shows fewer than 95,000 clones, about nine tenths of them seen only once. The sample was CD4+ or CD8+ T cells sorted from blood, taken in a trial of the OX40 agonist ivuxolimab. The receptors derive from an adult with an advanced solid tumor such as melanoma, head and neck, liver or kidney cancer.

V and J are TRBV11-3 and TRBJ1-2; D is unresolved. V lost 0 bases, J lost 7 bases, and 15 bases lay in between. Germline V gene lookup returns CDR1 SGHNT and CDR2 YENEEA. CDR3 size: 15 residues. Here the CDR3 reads CASSLDPTVLRGYTF. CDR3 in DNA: TGTGCCAGCAGCTTAGATCCAACGGTTCTACGTGGCTACACCTTC.

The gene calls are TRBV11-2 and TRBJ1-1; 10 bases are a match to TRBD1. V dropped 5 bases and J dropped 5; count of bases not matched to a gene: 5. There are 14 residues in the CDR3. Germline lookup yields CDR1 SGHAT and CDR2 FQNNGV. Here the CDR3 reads CASSPRDRGTEAFF. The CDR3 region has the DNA TGTGCCAGCAGCCCGAGGGACAGGGGAACTGAAGCTTTCTTT.

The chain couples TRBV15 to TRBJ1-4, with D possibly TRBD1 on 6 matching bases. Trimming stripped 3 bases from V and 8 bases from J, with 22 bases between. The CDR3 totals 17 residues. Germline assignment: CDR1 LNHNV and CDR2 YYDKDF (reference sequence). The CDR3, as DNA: TGTGCCACCAGCAGGAGGGGGGTGCTCACCCCTGGGGAAAAACTGTTTTTT. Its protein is CATSRRGVLTPGEKLFF.

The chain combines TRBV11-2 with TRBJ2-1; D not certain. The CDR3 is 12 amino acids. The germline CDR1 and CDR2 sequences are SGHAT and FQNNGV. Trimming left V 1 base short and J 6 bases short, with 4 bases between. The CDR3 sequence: CASSLGFNEQFF. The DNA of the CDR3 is TGTGCCAGCAGCTTAGGGTTCAATGAGCAGTTCTTC.

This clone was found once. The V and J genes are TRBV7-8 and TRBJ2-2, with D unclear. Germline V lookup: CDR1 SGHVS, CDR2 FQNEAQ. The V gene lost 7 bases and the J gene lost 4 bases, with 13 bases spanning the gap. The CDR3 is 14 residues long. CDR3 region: CASNSLKGTGELFF. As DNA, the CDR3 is TGTGCCAGCAACAGTCTAAAGGGCACCGGGGAGCTGTTTTTT.

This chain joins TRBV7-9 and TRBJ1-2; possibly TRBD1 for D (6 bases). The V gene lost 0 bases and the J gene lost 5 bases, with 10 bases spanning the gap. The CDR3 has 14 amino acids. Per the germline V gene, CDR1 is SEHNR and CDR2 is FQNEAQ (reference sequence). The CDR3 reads CASSLARGRYGYTF. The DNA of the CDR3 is TGTGCCAGCAGCTTAGCGCGGGGGCGTTATGGCTACACCTTC.

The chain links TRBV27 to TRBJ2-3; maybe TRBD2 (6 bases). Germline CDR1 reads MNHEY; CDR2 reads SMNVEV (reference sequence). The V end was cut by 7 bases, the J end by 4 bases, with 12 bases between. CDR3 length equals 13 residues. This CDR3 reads CASTTRGSDTQYF. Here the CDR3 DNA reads TGTGCCAGCACGACTAGAGGGTCAGATACGCAGTATTTT.

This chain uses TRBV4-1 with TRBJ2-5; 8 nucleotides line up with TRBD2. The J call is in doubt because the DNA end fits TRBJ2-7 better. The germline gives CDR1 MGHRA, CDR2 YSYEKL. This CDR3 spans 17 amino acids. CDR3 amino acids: CASSQDRSSGSINEQYF. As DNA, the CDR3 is TGCGCCAGCAGCCAAGATCGATCCAGCGGGAGTATCAACGAGCAGTACTTC.

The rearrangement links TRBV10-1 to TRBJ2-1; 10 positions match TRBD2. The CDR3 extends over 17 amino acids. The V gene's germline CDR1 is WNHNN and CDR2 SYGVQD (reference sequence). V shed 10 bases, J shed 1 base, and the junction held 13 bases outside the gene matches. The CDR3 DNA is TGCGCCACTACGGCCACTTTAGCGGGAGGTTCCTACAATGAGCAGTTCTTC. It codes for CATTATLAGGSYNEQFF.

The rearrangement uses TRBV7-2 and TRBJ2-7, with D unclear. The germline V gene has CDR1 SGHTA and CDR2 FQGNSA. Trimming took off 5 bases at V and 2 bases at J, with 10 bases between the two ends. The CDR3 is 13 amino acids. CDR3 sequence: CASSTDGTYEQYF. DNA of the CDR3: TGTGCCAGCAGCACGGACGGTACCTACGAGCAGTACTTC.